The clone carrying this T cell receptor (beta chain) has a single count. Its antigen is not identified. The method was immunoSEQ multiplex PCR; TCRdb's version includes in-frame clones alone and lacks a portion of them. The data show 55,000 to 60,000 clones, 80% to 90% seen once. This sample was included in a study of OX40 agonist ivuxolimab in advanced cancers. This CDR3 contains 15 residues. Per the germline V gene, CDR1 is MNHEY and CDR2 is SVGAGI. Germline trimming cut 6 bases from V and 3 bases from J; bases unmatched to any gene: 5. Study-wide results and limits: CD8+ T cells were the subset that, on average, had more expanded clones than CD4+.

The material was CD4+ or CD8+ T cells sorted from blood, obtained in a trial of the OX40 agonist ivuxolimab. The rearrangement joins TRBV6-5 to TRBJ2-4; 10 bases fit TRBD2. The TCR sequence derives from an adult with an advanced solid tumor such as melanoma, head and neck, liver or kidney cancer. CDR3 DNA: TGTGCCAGCAGCGGACTAGCGGTGAGCAAAAACATTCAGTACTTC. It specifies CASSGLAVSKNIQYF.